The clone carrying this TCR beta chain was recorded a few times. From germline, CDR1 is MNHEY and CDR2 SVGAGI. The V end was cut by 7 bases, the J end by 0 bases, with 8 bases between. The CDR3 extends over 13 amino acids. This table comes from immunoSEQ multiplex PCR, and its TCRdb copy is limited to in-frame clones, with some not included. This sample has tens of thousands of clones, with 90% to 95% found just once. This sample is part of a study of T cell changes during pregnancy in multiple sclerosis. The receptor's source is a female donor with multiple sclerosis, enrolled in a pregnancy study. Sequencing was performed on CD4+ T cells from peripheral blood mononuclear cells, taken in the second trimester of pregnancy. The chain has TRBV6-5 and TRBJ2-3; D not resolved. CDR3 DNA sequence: TGTGCCAGCAAGCGCGGTAGCACAGATACGCAGTATTTT. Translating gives CASKRGSTDTQYF.